This TCR beta chain stems from a study of T cells in Graves' hyperthyroidism and ophthalmopathy. Study findings and constraints: The model predicted ophthalmopathy a median roughly six months before onset. Blood also held most thyroid clonotypes expanded beyond 0.001.

This clonotype appeared a few times. Its antigen is still unknown. Amplification of TCR beta CDR3 regions used RNA as the template. The HTBI primer set was used in a first-round RT-PCR of the TCR CDR3. TCRdb re-derived calls from the multiplex PCR reads in MiXCR, one entry per CDR3 protein. The sample contains approximately 600,000 distinct CDR3 sequences, around 20% of which appear only once. V dropped 7 bases and J dropped 13; count of bases not matched to a gene: 13. The germline CDR1 and CDR2 sequences are MDHEN and SYDVKM. The CDR3 extends over 14 amino acids. The chain has TRBV28 and TRBJ2-1, with 10 bases fitting TRBD2. This clonotype originated in a man aged 25-40 years with Graves' ophthalmopathy. The sequenced sample was blood. The DNA of the CDR3 is TGTGCCAGCACCTTGCTTAGAACTAGCGGGAAACAGTTCTTC. Translation: CASTLLRTSGKQFF.